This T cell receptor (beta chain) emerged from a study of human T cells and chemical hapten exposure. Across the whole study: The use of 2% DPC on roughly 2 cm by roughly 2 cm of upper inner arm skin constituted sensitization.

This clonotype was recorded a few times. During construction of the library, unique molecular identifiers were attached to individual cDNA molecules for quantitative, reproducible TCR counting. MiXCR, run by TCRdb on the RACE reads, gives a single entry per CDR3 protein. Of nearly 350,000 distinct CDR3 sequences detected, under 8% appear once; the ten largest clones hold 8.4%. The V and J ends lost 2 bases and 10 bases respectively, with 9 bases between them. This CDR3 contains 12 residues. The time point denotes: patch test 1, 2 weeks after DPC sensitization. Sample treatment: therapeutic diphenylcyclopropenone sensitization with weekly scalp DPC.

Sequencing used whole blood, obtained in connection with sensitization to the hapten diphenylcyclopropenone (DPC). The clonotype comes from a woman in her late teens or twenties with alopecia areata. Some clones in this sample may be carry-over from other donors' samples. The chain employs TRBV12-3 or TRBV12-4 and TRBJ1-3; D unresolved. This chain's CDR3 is CASSLRARTIYF. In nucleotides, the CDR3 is TGTGCCAGCAGTTTACGGGCCAGGACCATATATTTT.